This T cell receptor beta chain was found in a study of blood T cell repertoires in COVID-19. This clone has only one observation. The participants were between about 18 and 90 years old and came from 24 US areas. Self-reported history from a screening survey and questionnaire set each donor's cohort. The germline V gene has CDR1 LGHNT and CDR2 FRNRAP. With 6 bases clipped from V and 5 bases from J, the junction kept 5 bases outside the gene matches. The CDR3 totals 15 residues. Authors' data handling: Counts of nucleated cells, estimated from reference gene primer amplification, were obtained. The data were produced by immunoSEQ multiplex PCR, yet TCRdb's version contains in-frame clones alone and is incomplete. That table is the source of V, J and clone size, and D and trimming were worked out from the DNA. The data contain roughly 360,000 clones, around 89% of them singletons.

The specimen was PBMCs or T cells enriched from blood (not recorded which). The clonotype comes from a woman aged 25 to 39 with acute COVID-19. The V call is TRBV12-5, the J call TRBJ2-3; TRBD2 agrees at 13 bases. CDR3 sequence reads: CASGLAGGPQDTQYF. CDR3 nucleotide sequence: TGTGCTAGTGGACTAGCGGGGGGGCCTCAAGATACGCAGTATTTT.